The 22 T cell receptor beta chains reported below all come from one sample, sequenced in a study of shared clonotypes between healthy human individuals. Data came from immunoSEQ multiplex PCR; TCRdb stores just in-frame clones and leaves some out. The sample lists over 700,000 clones; 72% were seen once. The sequenced sample was memory CD4+ T cells sorted from blood. Noted subset: CD45RA-negative fraction. The receptors were sampled from a woman in her twenties or thirties in good health.

This clone was picked up a small number of times. The chain links TRBV29-1 to TRBJ2-3; D call uncertain. The germline V gene has CDR1 SQVTM and CDR2 ANQGSEA. The CDR3 has 10 residues. DNA of the CDR3: TGCGTTGCTGGAATTGATACGCAGTATTTT. Protein: CVAGIDTQYF.

The J gene is TRBJ2-5, the V gene TRBV9, with TRBD1 identical over 7 bases. This CDR3 is built from 15 residues. The V gene's germline CDR1 is SGDLS and CDR2 YYNGEE. Unmatched junction bases numbered 6, after V lost 4 bases and J lost 0 bases. CDR3 in DNA: TGTGCCAGCAGCAGACAGGGACAGTACCAAGAGACCCAGTACTTC. Translated: CASSRQGQYQETQYF.

J is TRBJ1-1 and V is TRBV27; 7 bases map to TRBD1. V trimming: 3 bases; J trimming: 4 bases; junction bases outside the gene matches: 5. The CDR3 has 14 amino acids. Germline loops: CDR1 MNHEY, CDR2 SMNVEV (reference sequence). The CDR3 loop is CASSLTGLGTEAFF. CDR3 sequence (DNA): TGTGCCAGCAGTTTGACAGGGCTAGGCACTGAAGCTTTCTTT.

The V call is TRBV7-7, the J call TRBJ2-5; 11 bases line up with TRBD1. V trimming: 5 bases; J trimming: 3 bases; junction bases outside the gene matches: 11. Germline V gene data show CDR1 as SSHAT and CDR2 as FNYEAQ (reference sequence). The CDR3 consists of 17 residues. The CDR3 region is CASSVGAGTGGEETQYF. As DNA, the CDR3 is TGTGCCAGCAGCGTAGGGGCCGGGACAGGGGGGGAAGAGACCCAGTACTTC. The full variable domain, completed using reference TRBV7-7 and TRBJ2-5, is GAGVSQSPRYKVTKRGQDVTLRCDPISSHATLYWYQQALGQGPEFLTYFNYEAQPDKSGLPSDRFSAERPEGSISTLTIQRTEQRDSAMYRCASSVGAGTGGEETQYFGPGTRLLVL.

This clone was seen only once. The CDR3 DNA follows: TGTGCCACCAGCAGAGGATCCTCTGGGGCCAACGTCCTGACTTTC. Its translation is CATSRGSSGANVLTF. The chain links TRBV15 to TRBJ2-6, with D unclear. CDR1 and CDR2 from the germline V gene are LNHNV and YYDKDF (reference sequence). This CDR3 comprises 15 residues. The V and J ends lost 1 base and 0 bases respectively, with 4 bases between them.

This chain uses TRBV2 with TRBJ2-5; possible D gene TRBD2, 6 bases. Germline V gene lookup returns CDR1 SNHLY and CDR2 FYNNEI. The CDR3 consists of 15 residues. V lost 5 bases and J 0 bases, leaving 13 bases between the germline ends. The CDR3, as DNA: TGTGCCAGCAGTCGGGAGAATCCGTACCAAGAGACCCAGTACTTC. Translated, it gives CASSRENPYQETQYF.

This clone appeared a single time. V is TRBV28 and J is TRBJ2-5; no firm D call. Trimming pared 3 bases from V and 6 bases from J, leaving 11 bases between. This CDR3 region has 13 residues. The germline gives CDR1 MDHEN, CDR2 SYDVKM. CDR3: CASSFSWVQTQYF. As DNA, the CDR3 is TGTGCCAGCAGTTTTTCCTGGGTACAGACCCAGTACTTC.

The V gene is TRBV30, the J gene TRBJ2-5; 8 bases map to TRBD2. This CDR3 is built from 14 residues. Germline trimming cut 0 bases from V and 12 bases from J; bases unmatched to any gene: 12. Germline CDR1 is GTSNPN and CDR2 is SVGIG (reference sequence). CDR3 sequence (DNA): TGTGCCTGGAGTGTCGGGACTAGAACTGTGAAAGAGTACTTC. It encodes CAWSVGTRTVKEYF.

This clone is a singleton in its sample. The gene calls are TRBV11-2 and TRBJ1-4; the D gene is possibly TRBD1 (5 bases). Germline CDR1 is SGHAT and CDR2 is FQNNGV. This CDR3 region has 15 residues. The V and J ends lost 5 bases and 8 bases respectively, with 18 bases between them. CDR3 coding DNA: TGTGCCAGCAGCCCCTGGGGGTCCGAGAAGGAAAAACTGTTTTTT. This sequence encodes CASSPWGSEKEKLFF.

This sequence joins TRBV28 and TRBJ2-3; 8 nucleotides match TRBD2. Trimming removed 4 bases from V and 4 bases from J; junction bases left unmatched: 7. CDR1 is MDHEN and CDR2 is SYDVKM in the germline V gene. This CDR3 region has 15 residues. The CDR3 nucleotides read TGTGCCAGCAGTTCAGCGGGAGTTAGGGCAGATACGCAGTATTTT. As protein: CASSSAGVRADTQYF.

Only a few counts were recorded for this clone. The V and J genes are TRBV18 and TRBJ1-2; 8 nucleotides match TRBD1. The CDR3 has 16 residues. CDR1 and CDR2 (germline): KGHSH, LQKENI. V lost 3 bases, J lost 2 bases, and 8 bases stayed unmatched. CDR3 sequence: CASSPLDRGDNYGYTF. The CDR3 nucleotides are TGTGCCAGCTCACCCCTTGACAGGGGCGACAACTATGGCTACACCTTC.

This clone was recorded a few times. The same CDR3 arises from other DNA sequences in this sample as well. The V and J genes are TRBV5-1 and TRBJ2-1; 8 bases match TRBD2. The CDR3 is made up of 15 amino acids. The germline V gene encodes CDR1 SGHRS and CDR2 YFSETQ. The V and J ends lost 0 bases and 4 bases, in that order; junction bases with no gene match: 3. The CDR3 region has the DNA TGCGCCAGCAGCTTGGACAGCGGGGGATACAATGAGCAGTTCTTC. Translation: CASSLDSGGYNEQFF.

V usage is TRBV6-6 and J usage is TRBJ2-5; a possible D gene is TRBD2 (5 bases). Deletions cut 8 bases from V and 7 bases from J, with 23 bases between. CDR1 and CDR2 (germline): MNHNY, SVGAGI (reference sequence). The CDR3 loop spans 15 amino acids. CDR3 nucleotides: TGTGCCAGCCTGGGCCGGAGGCCAGGAGGATGGACCCAGTACTTC. Its translation: CASLGRRPGGWTQYF.

This rearrangement joins TRBV30 to TRBJ1-6, with a tentative D call TRBD1 (5 bases). V was shortened by 3 bases and J by 6 bases, with 18 bases between the two germline ends. The CDR3 totals 16 residues. Germline V lookup: CDR1 GTSNPN, CDR2 SVGIG (reference sequence). This chain's CDR3 is CAWRQGTLDRNSPLHF. CDR3 DNA sequence: TGTGCCTGGAGGCAAGGGACTCTGGATCGTAATTCACCCCTCCACTTT.

Of note for this clone: The sample contains more than one DNA sequence encoding this CDR3. The CDR3: CSVGQGYNEQFF. For the CDR3, the DNA is TGCAGCGTTGGGCAGGGCTACAATGAGCAGTTCTTC. The V call is TRBV29-1, the J call TRBJ2-1, with a weak D call TRBD1 (5 bases). Germline CDR1 SQVTM, CDR2 ANQGSEA. The CDR3 is 12 residues long. Trimming removed 4 bases from V and 3 bases from J, with 7 bases in between.

Of note for this clone: The same CDR3 is also encoded by other DNA sequences in this sample. In DNA, the CDR3 is TGCGCCAGCAGCCGTAGTAGCGGGAGGTACAATGAGCAGTTCTTC. Residues: CASSRSSGRYNEQFF. The V call is TRBV5-1, the J call TRBJ2-1, with 10 nucleotides matching TRBD2. V shed 4 bases and J 4 bases; nucleotides not matched to a gene: 5. This CDR3 region has 15 residues. CDR1 is SGHRS, CDR2 YFSETQ, per germline.

The genes are TRBV28 and TRBJ1-3; 7 bases are a match to TRBD1. This CDR3 spans 13 amino acids. Trimming took 7 bases from V and 8 from J; bases not matched to a gene: 8. CDR1 MDHEN and CDR2 SYDVKM come from the germline V gene. CDR3 protein: CASTGGGRYTIYF. In DNA form, the CDR3 reads TGTGCCAGCACCGGAGGGGGCAGGTACACCATATATTTT.

This clone was counted between two and nine times. J is TRBJ2-7 and V is TRBV25-1, with D maybe TRBD2 (5 bases). V gave up 5 bases and J gave up 6 bases, with 14 bases separating them. This CDR3 comprises 13 residues. The germline CDR1 and CDR2 sequences are MGHDK and SYGVNS. The chain's CDR3 is CASSPIGVSEQYF. The CDR3 coding sequence is TGTGCCAGCAGTCCCATCGGGGTTAGCGAGCAGTACTTC.

This clone turned up a few times. The gene calls are TRBV7-2 and TRBJ2-3; D gene uncertain. Trimming stripped 5 bases from V and 2 bases from J, with 14 bases between. CDR1 is SGHTA, CDR2 FQGNSA, per germline. The CDR3 consists of 15 residues. The chain's CDR3 is CASSAVVLTTDTQYF. In DNA form, the CDR3 reads TGTGCCAGCAGCGCCGTAGTACTAACCACAGATACGCAGTATTTT.

This chain joins TRBV2 and TRBJ1-5; D is uncertain. CDR1 SNHLY and CDR2 FYNNEI come from the germline V gene. The CDR3 is made up of 14 amino acids. Trimming stripped 7 bases from V and 0 bases from J, with 10 bases between. The CDR3: CASTHSDSNQPQHF. The CDR3 coding sequence is TGTGCCAGCACCCACAGTGATAGCAATCAGCCCCAGCATTTT.

Note on this clone: Other DNA sequences in the sample encode the same CDR3. The chain couples TRBV5-1 to TRBJ1-2; 7 nucleotides agree with TRBD1. The junction had 2 bases not matched to a gene; V was cut back by 0 bases and J by 3 bases. The CDR3 runs to 14 residues. CDR1 is SGHRS, CDR2 YFSETQ, per germline. Here the CDR3 reads CASSLVGTDYGYTF. The CDR3 coding sequence is TGCGCCAGCAGCTTGGTCGGGACAGACTATGGCTACACCTTC.

The V gene is TRBV5-6, the J gene TRBJ2-3; D is perhaps TRBD2 (5 bases). V lost 7 bases, J lost 6 bases, and 12 bases lay in between. CDR3 size: 12 residues. Germline assignment: CDR1 SGHDT and CDR2 YYEEEE. The CDR3 loop is CASSIGEDTQYF. The CDR3 bases are TGTGCCAGCTCTATTGGGGAGGATACGCAGTATTTT.